Each of the 32 T cell receptor beta chains below was sequenced from the same sample in a study of CXCR3-negative and CXCR3-positive naive CD8 T cells. Each TRB cDNA library was prepared by 5' RACE (with UMI labels). TCRdb re-called the 5' RACE reads, yielding one record per CDR3 amino acid sequence without DNA. The repertoire shows approximately 53,000 distinct CDR3 sequences; the top ten hold 23%. The sequenced sample was memory CD8+ T cells from blood. The receptors were gathered from a human donor in good health. Some clones in this sample may be carry-over from other donors' samples.

V is TRBV7-9 and J is TRBJ2-5; the D call of TRBD1 rests on TCRdb alone, since no DNA is present to check it. From germline, CDR1 is SEHNR and CDR2 FQNEAQ (reference sequence). The CDR3 totals 13 residues. The CDR3 spells CASRGVDQETQYF. Filled out from reference TRBV7-9 and TRBJ2-5, the complete variable domain reads DTGVSQNPRHKITKRGQNVTFRCDPISEHNRLYWYRQTLGQGPEFLTYFQNEAQLEKSRLLSDRFSAERPKGSFSTLEIQRTEQGDSAMYLCASRGVDQETQYFGPGTRLLVL.

The chain combines TRBV6-5 with TRBJ2-7; without DNA, the TCRdb call of TRBD1 cannot be checked. There are 14 residues in the CDR3. CDR1 is MNHEY and CDR2 is SVGAGI in the germline V gene. CDR3: CASSSDRASYEQYF.

V and J are TRBV30 and TRBJ1-2. The CDR3 covers 13 residues. The germline V gene encodes CDR1 GTSNPN and CDR2 SVGIG (reference sequence). The CDR3 spells CAWSPSVNYGYTF.

The chain couples TRBV10-3 to TRBJ2-5. The CDR3 is 11 amino acids. Germline assignment: CDR1 ENHRY and CDR2 SYGVKD. The CDR3 here is CAISDPETQYF.

V and J are TRBV20-1 and TRBJ2-7; TCRdb's D call, TRBD1, is unchecked because there is no DNA. The length of the CDR3 is 14 residues. Looked up from germline, CDR1 is DFQATT and CDR2 is SNEGSKA (reference sequence). This CDR3 reads CSARPPSYGSEQYF.

The CDR3 spells CASSSGATYQETQYF. The chain recombines TRBV28 with TRBJ2-5; TCRdb designates TRBD1, a call that cannot be tested without DNA. Germline V gene data show CDR1 as MDHEN and CDR2 as SYDVKM. The CDR3 length is 15 residues.

This chain uses TRBV7-8 with TRBJ1-1. This CDR3 has 12 residues. Germline V CDR1 and CDR2: SGHVS, FQNEAQ. The chain's CDR3 is CASSDAAYEAFF.

V and J are TRBV10-1 and TRBJ2-7; the TCRdb D gene call, TRBD1, has no DNA to confirm it. In germline, CDR1 is WNHNN, CDR2 SYGVQD (reference sequence). The CDR3 has 14 amino acids. CDR3 residues: CASSDPGLSYEQYF.

V and J are TRBV29-1 and TRBJ2-1; TCRdb's D call of TRBD1 is untestable without DNA. Germline loops: CDR1 SQVTM, CDR2 ANQGSEA. The CDR3 contains 14 residues. The CDR3 here is CSVPRPDSYNEQFF.

CDR3 protein: CSVRREWGTDTQYF. The genes are TRBV29-1 and TRBJ2-3; TCRdb's assignment of TRBD2 cannot be checked, as there is no DNA. CDR1 is SQVTM, CDR2 ANQGSEA, per germline. This CDR3 comprises 14 residues.

V gene TRBV7-3 combines with J gene TRBJ1-1. The CDR3 sequence is 14 residues long. CDR1 is SGHTA and CDR2 is FQGTGA in the germline V gene. The chain's CDR3 is CASSLSSSNTEAFF.

Considering frequency, this clonotype is medium-sized. This chain uses TRBV11-3 with TRBJ1-2; no DNA is available, so the TRBD1 call from TCRdb remains unchecked. The V gene's germline CDR1 is SGHNT and CDR2 YENEEA. The CDR3 runs to 14 residues. The CDR3 loop is CASSHPRGGYGYTF.

The chain employs TRBV12-3 or TRBV12-4 and TRBJ2-7; the D call of TRBD2 rests on TCRdb alone, since no DNA is present to check it. The CDR3 loop spans 14 amino acids. CDR3 residues: CASSLLGLAYEQYF.

This CDR3 is CASTTDLAHEQYF. This chain links TRBV28 with TRBJ2-7. The CDR3 spans 13 residues. Germline CDR1 and CDR2: MDHEN and SYDVKM.

The chain joins TRBV20-1 to TRBJ2-2. The length of the CDR3 is 11 residues. Germline CDR1 is DFQATT and CDR2 is SNEGSKA (reference sequence). The CDR3 sequence is CSANSNGELFF.

The chain employs TRBV29-1 and TRBJ2-3; lacking DNA, the TRBD1 call made by TCRdb goes unchecked. Germline V gene data show CDR1 as SQVTM and CDR2 as ANQGSEA. This CDR3 comprises 16 residues. CDR3 in amino acids: CSVVLRDRASTDTQYF.

This chain uses TRBV25-1 with TRBJ1-6. The CDR3 totals 14 residues. CDR1 is MGHDK, CDR2 SYGVNS, per germline. Here the CDR3 reads CASSGGGALATLHF.

The V call is TRBV6-2 or TRBV6-3, the J call TRBJ2-1; the TCRdb call, TRBD1, lacks DNA for checking. In germline, CDR1 is MNHEY, CDR2 SVGEGT. CDR3 size: 17 residues. The CDR3 loop is CASSYDGTAPNNNEQFF.

The V call is TRBV20-1, the J call TRBJ1-2; TCRdb designates TRBD1, a call that cannot be tested without DNA. Germline values: CDR1 DFQATT, CDR2 SNEGSKA (reference sequence). This CDR3 is 15 amino acids long. The CDR3 spells CSARAGGQQNYGYTF.

This chain joins TRBV29-1 and TRBJ2-5; without DNA, the TCRdb call of TRBD1 cannot be checked. The CDR3 length is 14 residues. Germline V gene data show CDR1 as SQVTM and CDR2 as ANQGSEA. The CDR3 reads CSVEIRDRQETQYF. Complete variable domain (other parts from reference TRBV29-1 and TRBJ2-5): SAVISQKPSRDICQRGTSLTIQCQVDSQVTMMFWYRQQPGQSLTLIATANQGSEATYESGFVIDKFPISRPNLTFSTLTVSNMSPEDSSIYLCSVEIRDRQETQYFGPGTRLLVL.

This chain uses TRBV7-9 with TRBJ1-1; TCRdb's D call, TRBD1, is unchecked because there is no DNA. This CDR3 has 15 residues. CDR1 is SEHNR and CDR2 is FQNEAQ in the germline V gene (reference sequence). The CDR3 sequence is CASSLNQGAEAEAFF.

V gene TRBV7-8 combines with J gene TRBJ2-3; TCRdb indicates TRBD2, and absent DNA this call remains unverified. The CDR3 is made up of 16 amino acids. The V gene's germline CDR1 is SGHVS and CDR2 FQNEAQ. The CDR3: CASSLDLAGPLNTQYF.

This chain links TRBV10-3 with TRBJ2-2. The V gene's germline CDR1 is ENHRY and CDR2 SYGVKD. This CDR3 region has 15 residues. The CDR3 here is CAISDSIENTGELFF.

The chain combines TRBV29-1 with TRBJ2-7. CDR1 and CDR2 from the germline V gene are SQVTM and ANQGSEA. The CDR3 runs to 11 residues. The CDR3 sequence is CSVEEGSEQYF.

CDR3 loop: CRAEGAGSTDTQYF. The V and J genes are TRBV29-1 and TRBJ2-3; TCRdb outputs TRBD1, but without DNA this stays unchecked. CDR3 length equals 14 residues. Germline CDR1 reads SQVTM; CDR2 reads ANQGSEA.

The chain joins TRBV29-1 to TRBJ2-1; lacking DNA, the TRBD1 call made by TCRdb goes unchecked. The germline V gene encodes CDR1 SQVTM and CDR2 ANQGSEA. CDR3 size: 13 residues. This chain's CDR3 is CSVGPRGESEQFF.

V and J are TRBV19 and TRBJ2-7; TCRdb outputs TRBD1, but without DNA this stays unchecked. There are 17 residues in the CDR3. Per germline, CDR1 LNHDA and CDR2 SQIVND (reference sequence). This CDR3 is CASSIGPGQGDPYEQYF.

This chain uses TRBV6-5 with TRBJ2-3; there is no DNA to check the TCRdb D call of TRBD1. This CDR3 spans 15 amino acids. From germline, CDR1 is MNHEY and CDR2 SVGAGI. The CDR3 here is CASRDRNRAGYTQYF.

The rearrangement links TRBV20-1 to TRBJ2-1; TCRdb's assignment of TRBD2 cannot be checked, as there is no DNA. Germline V gives CDR1 DFQATT, CDR2 SNEGSKA (reference sequence). This CDR3 is 16 amino acids long. The chain's CDR3 is CSAEGSSMGSYNEQFF.

The chain links TRBV29-1 to TRBJ2-2; TCRdb's D call of TRBD1 is untestable without DNA. Germline loops: CDR1 SQVTM, CDR2 ANQGSEA. CDR3 length equals 13 residues. The CDR3 region is CSVEGQYTGELFF.

The chain employs TRBV25-1 and TRBJ1-2. The CDR3 totals 12 residues. Germline-derived CDR1 and CDR2 are MGHDK and SYGVNS. CDR3: CASSAANYGYTF.

CDR3 loop: CSAFLGDGSPLHF. V usage is TRBV29-1 and J usage is TRBJ1-6. The CDR3 loop spans 13 amino acids. Looked up from germline, CDR1 is SQVTM and CDR2 is ANQGSEA.